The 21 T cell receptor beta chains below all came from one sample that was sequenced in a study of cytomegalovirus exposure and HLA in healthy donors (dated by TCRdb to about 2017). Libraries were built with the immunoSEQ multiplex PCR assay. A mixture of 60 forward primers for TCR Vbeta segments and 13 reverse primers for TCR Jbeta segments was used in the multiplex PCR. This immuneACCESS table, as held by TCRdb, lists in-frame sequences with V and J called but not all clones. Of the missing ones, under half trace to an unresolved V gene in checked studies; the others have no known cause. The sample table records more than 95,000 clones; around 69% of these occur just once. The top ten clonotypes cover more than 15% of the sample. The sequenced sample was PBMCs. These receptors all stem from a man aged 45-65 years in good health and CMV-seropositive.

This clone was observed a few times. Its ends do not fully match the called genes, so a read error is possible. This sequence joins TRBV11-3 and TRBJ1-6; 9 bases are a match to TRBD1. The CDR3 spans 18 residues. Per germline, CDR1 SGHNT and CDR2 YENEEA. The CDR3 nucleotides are TGTGCCAGCAGCATCCGCCGGGGACAGGGAGTCGGGAATTCACCCCTCCATTTT. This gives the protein CASSIRRGQGVGNSPLHF.

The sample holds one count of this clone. The chain's CDR3 is CASSMTTNTEAFF. The CDR3 DNA follows: TGTGCCAGCAGTATGACAACAAACACTGAAGCTTTCTTT. The V gene is TRBV27, the J gene TRBJ1-1; D not resolved. Trimming removed 5 bases from V and 2 bases from J, with 9 bases in between. The CDR3 has 13 residues. Germline V gene lookup returns CDR1 MNHEY and CDR2 SMNVEV (reference sequence).

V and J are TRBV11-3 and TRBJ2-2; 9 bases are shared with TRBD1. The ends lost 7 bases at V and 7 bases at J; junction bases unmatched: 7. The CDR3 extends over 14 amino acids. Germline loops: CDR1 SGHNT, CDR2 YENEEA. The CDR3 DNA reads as TGTGCCAGCACCGCCACAGGGGGCCACGGGGAGCTGTTTTTT. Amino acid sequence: CASTATGGHGELFF.

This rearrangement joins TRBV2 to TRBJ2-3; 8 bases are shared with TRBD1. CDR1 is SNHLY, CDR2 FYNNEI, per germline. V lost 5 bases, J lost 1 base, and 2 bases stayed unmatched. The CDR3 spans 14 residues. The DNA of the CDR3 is TGTGCCAGCAGTACGACAGGGGGCACAGATACGCAGTATTTT. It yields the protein CASSTTGGTDTQYF.

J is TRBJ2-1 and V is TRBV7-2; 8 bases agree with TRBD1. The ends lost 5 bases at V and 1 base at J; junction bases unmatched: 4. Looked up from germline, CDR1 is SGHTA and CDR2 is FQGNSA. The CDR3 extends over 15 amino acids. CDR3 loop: CASSLNRGSYNEQFF. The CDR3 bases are TGTGCCAGCAGCCTCAACAGGGGGTCCTACAATGAGCAGTTCTTC.

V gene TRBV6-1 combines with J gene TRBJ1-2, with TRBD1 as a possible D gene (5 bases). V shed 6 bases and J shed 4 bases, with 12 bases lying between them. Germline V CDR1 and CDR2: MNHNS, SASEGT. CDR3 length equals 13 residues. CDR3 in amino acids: CASSLRDGYGYTF. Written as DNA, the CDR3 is TGTGCCAGCAGCCTCAGGGATGGCTATGGCTACACCTTC.

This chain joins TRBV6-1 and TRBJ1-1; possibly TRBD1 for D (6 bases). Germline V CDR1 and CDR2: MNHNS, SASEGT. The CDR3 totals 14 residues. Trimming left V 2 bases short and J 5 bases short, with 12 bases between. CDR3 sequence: CASSERGSWTEAFF. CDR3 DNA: TGTGCCAGCAGTGAAAGGGGGTCGTGGACTGAAGCTTTCTTT.

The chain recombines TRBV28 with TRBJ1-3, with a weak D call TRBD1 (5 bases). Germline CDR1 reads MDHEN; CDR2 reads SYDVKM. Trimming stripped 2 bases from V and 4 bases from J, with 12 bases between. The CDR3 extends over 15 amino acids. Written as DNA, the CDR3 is TGTGCCAGCAGTTTAGAAGCAGGGTGGGGAAACACCATATATTTT. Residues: CASSLEAGWGNTIYF.

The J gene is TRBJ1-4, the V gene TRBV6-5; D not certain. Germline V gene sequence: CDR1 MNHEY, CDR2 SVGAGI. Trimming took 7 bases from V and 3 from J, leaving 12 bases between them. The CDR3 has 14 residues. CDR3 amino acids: CASKREPANEKLFF. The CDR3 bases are TGTGCCAGCAAGAGGGAACCTGCTAATGAAAAACTGTTTTTT.

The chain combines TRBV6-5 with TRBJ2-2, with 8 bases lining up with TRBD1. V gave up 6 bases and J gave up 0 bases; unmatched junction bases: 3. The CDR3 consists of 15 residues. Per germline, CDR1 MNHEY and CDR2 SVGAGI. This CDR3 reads CASRRDRSNTGELFF. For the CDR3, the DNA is TGTGCCAGCAGGCGGGACAGGTCGAACACCGGGGAGCTGTTTTTT.

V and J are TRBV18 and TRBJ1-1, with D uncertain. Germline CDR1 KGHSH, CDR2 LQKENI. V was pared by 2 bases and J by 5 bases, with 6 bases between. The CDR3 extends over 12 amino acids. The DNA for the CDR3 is TGTGCCAGCTCACCAGCCGGGACTGAAGCTTTCTTT. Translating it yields CASSPAGTEAFF.

The CDR3 protein is CASSYFGTVGSPLHF. The CDR3 coding sequence is TGTGCCAGCAGTTACTTCGGGACAGTGGGTTCACCCCTCCACTTT. The V call is TRBV6-5, the J call TRBJ1-6; 7 nucleotides agree with TRBD1. The V gene end was trimmed by 1 base and the J gene end by 9 bases; junction bases not matched to a gene: 6. Germline V lookup: CDR1 MNHEY, CDR2 SVGAGI. The CDR3 is made up of 15 amino acids.

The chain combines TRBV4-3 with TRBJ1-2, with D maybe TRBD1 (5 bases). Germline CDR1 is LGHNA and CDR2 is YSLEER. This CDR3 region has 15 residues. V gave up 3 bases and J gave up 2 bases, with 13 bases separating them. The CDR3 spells CASSQGGGINYGYTF. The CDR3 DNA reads TGCGCCAGCAGCCAGGGGGGAGGGATCAACTATGGCTACACCTTC.

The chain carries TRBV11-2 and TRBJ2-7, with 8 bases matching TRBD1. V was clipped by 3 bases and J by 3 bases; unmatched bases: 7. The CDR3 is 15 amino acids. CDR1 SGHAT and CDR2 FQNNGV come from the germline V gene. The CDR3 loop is CASSFGQGSFYEQYF. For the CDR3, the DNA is TGTGCCAGCAGCTTCGGACAGGGATCCTTCTACGAGCAGTACTTC.

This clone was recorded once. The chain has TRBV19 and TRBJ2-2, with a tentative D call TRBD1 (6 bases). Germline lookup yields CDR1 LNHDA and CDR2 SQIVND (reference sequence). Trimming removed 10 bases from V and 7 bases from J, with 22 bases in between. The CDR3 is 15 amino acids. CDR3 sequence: CATLAQGLAVGELFF. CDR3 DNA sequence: TGTGCCACCTTAGCACAGGGTTTGGCCGTCGGGGAGCTGTTTTTT. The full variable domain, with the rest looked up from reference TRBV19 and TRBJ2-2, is DGGITQSPKYLFRKEGQNVTLSCEQNLNHDAMYWYRQDPGQGLRLIYYSQIVNDFQKGDIAEGYSVSREKKESFPLTVTSAQKNPTAFYLCATLAQGLAVGELFFGEGSRLTVL.

Written as DNA, the CDR3 is TGCGCCAGCAGCTTGGGGCCAGGGGGCTCCTACGAGCAGTACTTC. It encodes CASSLGPGGSYEQYF. The chain links TRBV5-1 to TRBJ2-7; 7 nucleotides match TRBD1. V lost 0 bases, J lost 0 bases, and 3 bases stayed unmatched. The length of the CDR3 is 15 residues. Per germline, CDR1 SGHRS and CDR2 YFSETQ. Together with reference TRBV5-1 and TRBJ2-7, the CDR3 gives the full variable domain: KAGVTQTPRYLIKTRGQQVTLSCSPISGHRSVSWYQQTPGQGLQFLFEYFSETQRNKGNFPGRFSGRQFSNSRSEMNVSTLELGDSALYLCASSLGPGGSYEQYFGPGTRLTVT.

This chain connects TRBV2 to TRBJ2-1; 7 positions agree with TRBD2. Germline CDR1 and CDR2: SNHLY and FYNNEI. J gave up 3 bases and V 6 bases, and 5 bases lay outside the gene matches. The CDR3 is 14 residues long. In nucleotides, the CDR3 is TGTGCCAGCAGCCGGGAGGTTGTCTACAATGAGCAGTTCTTC. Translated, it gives CASSREVVYNEQFF.

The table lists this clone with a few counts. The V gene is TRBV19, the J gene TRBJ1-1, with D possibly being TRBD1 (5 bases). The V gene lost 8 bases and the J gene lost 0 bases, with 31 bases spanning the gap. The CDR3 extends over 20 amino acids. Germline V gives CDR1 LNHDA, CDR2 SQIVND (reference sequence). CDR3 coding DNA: TGTGCCAGTCTCGGCCCCCCCGGAGGGGCTGGAGGAGAAATGAACACTGAAGCTTTCTTT. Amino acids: CASLGPPGGAGGEMNTEAFF.

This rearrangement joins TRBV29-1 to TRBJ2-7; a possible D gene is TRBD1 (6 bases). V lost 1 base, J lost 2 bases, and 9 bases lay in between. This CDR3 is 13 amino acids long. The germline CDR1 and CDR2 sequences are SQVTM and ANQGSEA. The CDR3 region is CSVEGDNTYEQYF. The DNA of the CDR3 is TGCAGCGTTGAAGGGGACAATACCTACGAGCAGTACTTC.

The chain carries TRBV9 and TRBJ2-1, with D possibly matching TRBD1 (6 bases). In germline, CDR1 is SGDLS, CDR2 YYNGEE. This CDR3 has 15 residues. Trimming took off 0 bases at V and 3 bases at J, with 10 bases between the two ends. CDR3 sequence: CASSVAGADYNEQFF. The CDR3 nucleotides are TGTGCCAGCAGCGTAGCAGGGGCAGACTACAATGAGCAGTTCTTC.

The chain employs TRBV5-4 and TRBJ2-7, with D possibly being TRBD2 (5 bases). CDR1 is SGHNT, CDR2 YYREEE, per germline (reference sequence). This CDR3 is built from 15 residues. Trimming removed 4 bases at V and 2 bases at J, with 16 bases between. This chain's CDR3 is CASSPPGSDPYEQYF. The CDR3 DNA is TGTGCCAGCAGCCCCCCGGGGAGCGATCCCTACGAGCAGTACTTC.